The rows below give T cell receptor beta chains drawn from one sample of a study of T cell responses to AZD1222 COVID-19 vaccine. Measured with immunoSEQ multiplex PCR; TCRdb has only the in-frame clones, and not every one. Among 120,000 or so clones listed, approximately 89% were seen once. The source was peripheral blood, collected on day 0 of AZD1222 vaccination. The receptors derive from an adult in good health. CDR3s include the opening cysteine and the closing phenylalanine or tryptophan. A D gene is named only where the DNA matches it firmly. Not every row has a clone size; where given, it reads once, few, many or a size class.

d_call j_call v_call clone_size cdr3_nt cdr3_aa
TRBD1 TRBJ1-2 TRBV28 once TGTGCCAGCAGTCGCAGGGGGCCCCTTGGCTACACCTTC CASSRRGPLGYTF
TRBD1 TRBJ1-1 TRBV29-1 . TGCAGCGCCGAGGGGACAGGGATTGCTTTCTTT CSAEGTGIAFF
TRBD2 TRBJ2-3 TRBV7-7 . TGTGCTAGCAGCTTAGGACTAGGATTCGGTACGCAGTATTTT CASSLGLGFGTQYF
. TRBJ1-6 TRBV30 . TGTGCCTGGAGTAGGGAAGTTTCTATATATTCACCCCTCCACTTT CAWSREVSIYSPLHF
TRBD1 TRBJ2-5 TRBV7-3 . TGTGCCAGCAGCTTAGATGGACAGGGCCAAGAGACCCAGTACTTC CASSLDGQGQETQYF
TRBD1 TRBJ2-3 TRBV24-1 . TGTGCCACCAGTGATGACAGGGGGACAGATACGCAGTATTTT CATSDDRGTDTQYF
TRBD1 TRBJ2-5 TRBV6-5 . TGTGCCAGCAGGCCCCCGGGACAGCAAGAGACCCAGTACTTC CASRPPGQQETQYF
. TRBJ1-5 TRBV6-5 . TGTGCCAGCAGTCGGACACTCAATCAGCCCCAGCATTTT CASSRTLNQPQHF
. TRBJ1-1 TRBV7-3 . TGTGCCAGCAGCTTAAATCGGGGGGATATATCTGAAGCTTTCTTT CASSLNRGDISEAFF
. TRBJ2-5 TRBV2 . TGTGCCAGCAGCCAGGGAAGGGAGACCCAGTACTTC CASSQGRETQYF
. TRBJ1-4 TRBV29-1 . TGCAGCGCGAGGCTACAGGGAACTAATGAAAAACTGTTTTTT CSARLQGTNEKLFF
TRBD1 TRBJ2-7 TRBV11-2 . TGTGCCAGCAGCTTGGGCGGACAGGGGATTGGCGAGCAGTACTTC CASSLGGQGIGEQYF
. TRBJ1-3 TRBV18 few TGTGCCAGCTCCCCCAGCGAAACCCGCTCTGGAAACACCATATATTTT CASSPSETRSGNTIYF
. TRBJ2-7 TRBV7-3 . TGTGCCAGCAGCTTAGGAGGGGGAGTCCAATACGAGCAGTACTTC CASSLGGGVQYEQYF
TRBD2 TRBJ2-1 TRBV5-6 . TGTGCCAGCAGCTTGCCCCGGACTAGCGGGAGCTATCATGAGCAGTTCTTC CASSLPRTSGSYHEQFF
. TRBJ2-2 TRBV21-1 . TGTGCCAGCAGCAAAGTAGGGGACACCGGGGAGCTGTTTTTT CASSKVGDTGELFF
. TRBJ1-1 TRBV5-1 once TGCGCCAGCACTGACAGCTCTGAAGCTTTCTTT CASTDSSEAFF
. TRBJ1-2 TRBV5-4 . TGTGCCAGCAGCTTGGCCCAGGGGATGCGCTACACCTTC CASSLAQGMRYTF
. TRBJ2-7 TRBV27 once TGTGCCAGCAGTTTCGGAGGGGGCTACGAGCAGTACTTC CASSFGGGYEQYF
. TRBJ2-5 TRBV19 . TGTGCCAGTAGTATAGTAGGCCGACTAAAAGAGACCCAGTACTTC CASSIVGRLKETQYF
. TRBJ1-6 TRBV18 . TGTGCCAGCTCACCGGGACTGAACGTAATCCCCCTCCACTTT CASSPGLNVIPLHF
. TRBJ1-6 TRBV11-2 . TGTGCCAGCAGCTTAGTTGTCAGATCTTCACCCCTCCACTTT CASSLVVRSSPLHF
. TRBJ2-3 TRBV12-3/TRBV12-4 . TGTGCCAGCAGTTCCGGGGGCACAGATACGCAGTATTTT CASSSGGTDTQYF